Following are 29 T cell receptor beta chains from one sample sequenced in a study of chronic HIV infection and antiretroviral therapy. TCRdb recomputed calls from the 5' RACE reads with MiXCR, one row per CDR3 protein. The sample records around 31,000 distinct CDR3 sequences, over 7.5% being singletons. Sequencing was carried out using peripheral blood. The receptor source for this set is an adult who had HIV and had not received antiretroviral therapy, or was an uninfected healthy control (not recorded which).

As concerns this clonotype: A much bigger clone sits one base away, suggesting this may be a read error. This chain links TRBV20-1 with TRBJ2-5, with TRBD2 identical over 10 bases. Looked up from germline, CDR1 is DFQATT and CDR2 is SNEGSKA (reference sequence). There are 14 residues in the CDR3. CDR3 residues: CRAASGRASETQYF. The CDR3 region has the DNA TGCAGAGCTGCAAGCGGGAGGGCCTCGGAGACCCAGTACTTC.

This clonotype was detected ten times or more. This chain joins TRBV6-2 or TRBV6-3 and TRBJ2-7; D is uncertain. Germline V lookup: CDR1 MNHEY, CDR2 SVGEGT. This CDR3 is built from 14 residues. V gave up 8 bases and J gave up 1 base, with 15 bases separating them. CDR3 DNA sequence: TGTGCCAGCGGGCCTCCGACTTATTCCTACGAGCAGTACTTC. It yields the protein CASGPPTYSYEQYF.

The chain carries TRBV7-8 and TRBJ2-7; no clear D gene. The germline gives CDR1 SGHVS, CDR2 FQNEAQ. The V end lost 6 bases, the J end lost 5 bases, and 14 bases lay between the germline ends. The CDR3 is made up of 13 amino acids. CDR3 loop: CASRTGVVNEQYF. The CDR3 nucleotides read TGTGCCAGCAGGACTGGAGTTGTGAACGAGCAGTACTTC.

CDR3 coding DNA: TGCAGCGTGGGGTCCACGAACACTGAAGCTTTCTTT. Amino acids: CSVGSTNTEAFF. This chain links TRBV29-1 with TRBJ1-1; D uncertain. Germline assignment: CDR1 SQVTM and CDR2 ANQGSEA. The CDR3 length is 12 residues. V lost 6 bases to trimming and J lost 1 base, with 9 bases between them. The whole variable domain, remainder taken from reference TRBV29-1 and TRBJ1-1, is SAVISQKPSRDICQRGTSLTIQCQVDSQVTMMFWYRQQPGQSLTLIATANQGSEATYESGFVIDKFPISRPNLTFSTLTVSNMSPEDSSIYLCSVGSTNTEAFFGQGTRLTVV.

The chain has TRBV20-1 and TRBJ1-5; the D gene is possibly TRBD1 (6 bases). The germline V and J ends were trimmed by 3 bases and 0 bases, with 15 bases remaining between them. Germline V gives CDR1 DFQATT, CDR2 SNEGSKA (reference sequence). The CDR3 has 16 residues. The CDR3 spells CSARENREYSNQPQHF. CDR3 in DNA: TGCAGTGCTAGGGAAAACAGGGAATATAGCAATCAGCCCCAGCATTTT.

This clonotype was seen many times. The V call is TRBV12-3 or TRBV12-4, the J call TRBJ2-5; the match to TRBD2 covers 12 bases. V shed 3 bases, J shed 7 bases, and the junction held 6 bases outside the gene matches. The CDR3 is 15 residues long. DNA for the CDR3: TGTGCCAGCAGTTTGACTAGCGGGGGTAAGGGGACCCAGTACTTC. It codes for CASSLTSGGKGTQYF.

This clonotype was seen repeatedly, ten times or more. This sequence joins TRBV5-1 and TRBJ2-1; 9 bases agree with TRBD2. Germline trimming cut 0 bases from V and 4 bases from J; bases unmatched to any gene: 2. The CDR3 is 15 residues long. Germline CDR1 reads SGHRS; CDR2 reads YFSETQ. In DNA, the CDR3 is TGCGCCAGCAGCTTGGAGACTAGCGGATACAATGAGCAGTTCTTC. It is translated as CASSLETSGYNEQFF.

This clonotype was seen a few times. The chain recombines TRBV6-2 or TRBV6-3 with TRBJ2-1; 12 bases align to TRBD2. CDR1 is MNHEY, CDR2 SVGEGT, per germline. This CDR3 spans 15 amino acids. Trimming at V came to 2 bases and at J to 13 bases, leaving 9 bases not matched to a gene. In DNA, the CDR3 is TGTGCCAGCAGTTACATGCCTAGCGGGAGGGGTCGTCAGTTCTTC. Encoded protein: CASSYMPSGRGRQFF.

This clonotype was observed at least ten times. The J gene is TRBJ2-1, the V gene TRBV28; D unresolved. Germline V gene data show CDR1 as MDHEN and CDR2 as SYDVKM. Deletions cut 6 bases from V and 10 bases from J, with 10 bases between. This CDR3 comprises 11 residues. CDR3 sequence (DNA): TGTGCCAGCAGATCTTGGCAGGAGCAGTTCTTC. It translates to CASRSWQEQFF.

This clonotype was seen repeatedly, ten times or more. The chain is built from TRBV25-1 and TRBJ2-7, with D maybe TRBD2 (6 bases). The CDR3 length is 11 residues. Germline assignment: CDR1 MGHDK and CDR2 SYGVNS. The V end was cut by 7 bases, the J end by 6 bases, with 10 bases between. Here the CDR3 DNA reads TGTGCCAGCACCAACGGGGGCGAGCAGTACTTC. This sequence encodes CASTNGGEQYF.

The chain uses TRBV19 and TRBJ1-5; D remains unclear. Germline assignment: CDR1 LNHDA and CDR2 SQIVND (reference sequence). The CDR3 contains 13 residues. V lost 3 bases to trimming and J lost 2 bases, with 5 bases between them. The CDR3 loop is CASSISGNQPQHF. CDR3 DNA: TGTGCCAGTAGTATTAGCGGCAATCAGCCCCAGCATTTT.

Worth noting for this clonotype: At one boundary the junction diverges from the germline segment, which might be a read error. The rearrangement joins TRBV12-3 or TRBV12-4 to TRBJ1-2, with a possible D match to TRBD1 (5 bases). The CDR3 consists of 15 residues. The CDR3 spells CASAGGRLAKYGYTF. CDR3 nucleotide sequence: TGTGCCAGCGCGGGGGGGAGATTAGCTAAGTATGGCTACACCTTC.

This clonotype was counted at least ten times. The CDR3 DNA reads as TGTGCCAGCAGCCGCCGGGCCGGGGAATTTAGGTACGAGCAGTACTTC. Translated, it gives CASSRRAGEFRYEQYF. The V and J genes are TRBV5-6 and TRBJ2-7; D may be TRBD2 (5 bases). Germline values: CDR1 SGHDT, CDR2 YYEEEE. The ends were cut back, 4 bases at V and 4 bases at J, with 21 bases in the middle. The CDR3 covers 16 residues.

This clonotype was seen a few times. V usage is TRBV10-3 and J usage is TRBJ2-7; D is perhaps TRBD1 (7 bases). The CDR3 contains 14 residues. Between the trimmed V and J ends, which lost 0 bases and 7 bases, there was a span of 13 bases. Looked up from germline, CDR1 is ENHRY and CDR2 is SYGVKD. The CDR3 DNA reads as TGTGCCATCAGTGAGTCTGACAGGGCGGGGGAGCAGTACTTC. Translation gives CAISESDRAGEQYF.

There are a few counts of this clonotype. This chain joins TRBV28 and TRBJ2-1, with a possible D match to TRBD1 (5 bases). V gave up 6 bases and J gave up 7 bases, with 16 bases separating them. CDR1 and CDR2 (germline): MDHEN, SYDVKM. This CDR3 contains 14 residues. The chain's CDR3 is CASRTGRGGNEQFF. In DNA form, the CDR3 reads TGTGCCAGCAGGACGGGTAGGGGTGGGAATGAGCAGTTCTTC. Full variable domain (rest looked up from reference TRBV28 and TRBJ2-1): DVKVTQSSRYLVKRTGEKVFLECVQDMDHENMFWYRQDPGLGLRLIYFSYDVKMKEKGDIPEGYSVSREKKERFSLILESASTNQTSMYLCASRTGRGGNEQFFGPGTRLTVL.

This clonotype was counted a few times. This chain uses TRBV7-2 with TRBJ1-1; D remains unclear. Germline CDR1 reads SGHTA; CDR2 reads FQGNSA. The CDR3 has 14 amino acids. Deletions cut 1 base from V and 5 bases from J, with 11 bases between. CDR3 DNA: TGTGCCAGCAGCTTAGACTCCCACCGGACTGAAGCTTTCTTT. It is translated as CASSLDSHRTEAFF.

This chain uses TRBV9 with TRBJ1-1; D gene uncertain. The CDR3 is made up of 16 amino acids. In germline, CDR1 is SGDLS, CDR2 YYNGEE. V was cut by 0 bases and J by 3 bases, with 15 bases left in between. CDR3 region: CASSVGSRLRDTEAFF. The DNA for the CDR3 is TGTGCCAGCAGCGTAGGTTCCCGTCTGAGGGACACTGAAGCTTTCTTT.

This clonotype showed up many times. The chain joins TRBV12-3 or TRBV12-4 to TRBJ2-2; TRBD2 agrees at 14 bases. Trimming at V came to 6 bases and at J to 7 bases, leaving 10 bases not matched to a gene. The CDR3 is 17 amino acids. Here the CDR3 DNA reads TGTGCCAGCAGCCGGTCCGGGACTAGCGGGAGAGGCGGGGAGCTGTTTTTT. Protein product: CASSRSGTSGRGGELFF.

This clonotype was seen a single time. The genes are TRBV20-1 and TRBJ1-5; TRBD1 aligns across 7 bases. V lost 5 bases, J lost 3 bases, and 7 bases stayed unmatched. The CDR3 runs 14 residues. In germline, CDR1 is DFQATT, CDR2 SNEGSKA (reference sequence). The CDR3 loop is CSAWDSAFNQPQHF. Here the CDR3 DNA reads TGCAGTGCTTGGGACAGTGCTTTCAATCAGCCCCAGCATTTT.

This clonotype was counted many times. This chain uses TRBV20-1 with TRBJ1-1, with D uncertain. This CDR3 spans 12 amino acids. Trimming took 6 bases from V and 5 from J, leaving 13 bases between them. Germline V gives CDR1 DFQATT, CDR2 SNEGSKA (reference sequence). CDR3 sequence: CSAEAGVTEAFF. In DNA form, the CDR3 reads TGCAGTGCCGAGGCTGGGGTAACTGAAGCTTTCTTT.

The chain is built from TRBV29-1 and TRBJ2-1, with D perhaps TRBD1 or TRBD2 (5 bases each). V was clipped by 3 bases and J by 8 bases, with 8 bases between them. The CDR3 extends over 11 amino acids. The germline V gene has CDR1 SQVTM and CDR2 ANQGSEA. The CDR3 here is CSVEGVDEQFF. CDR3 nucleotides: TGCAGCGTTGAGGGGGTAGATGAGCAGTTCTTC.

This clonotype has a count of ten or more. The chain couples TRBV27 to TRBJ2-1; 9 positions match TRBD1. V was clipped by 6 bases and J by 6 bases; unmatched bases: 9. Germline loops: CDR1 MNHEY, CDR2 SMNVEV (reference sequence). The CDR3 is 15 amino acids. CDR3 in DNA: TGTGCCAGCAGCCTACCCGGGACAGGGCGCAATGAGCAGTTCTTC. Its translation: CASSLPGTGRNEQFF.

The V gene is TRBV2, the J gene TRBJ1-2; the D is unclear. The V and J ends lost 5 bases and 2 bases respectively, with 12 bases between them. CDR1 SNHLY and CDR2 FYNNEI come from the germline V gene. The CDR3 length is 14 residues. The CDR3 nucleotides read TGTGCCAGCAGTCCAACTCACGGAAACTATGGCTACACCTTC. As protein: CASSPTHGNYGYTF.

A few counts support this clonotype. The rearrangement uses TRBV20-1 and TRBJ2-1; 7 bases fit TRBD1. The CDR3 runs to 16 residues. V lost 0 bases, J lost 2 bases, and 7 bases stayed unmatched. Germline assignment: CDR1 DFQATT and CDR2 SNEGSKA (reference sequence). As DNA, the CDR3 is TGCAGTGCTAGAGAAACCACAGGGGAGACCTACAATGAGCAGTTCTTC. This encodes CSARETTGETYNEQFF.

This chain connects TRBV9 to TRBJ2-5, with no clear D. This CDR3 spans 13 amino acids. V was shortened by 4 bases and J by 3 bases, with 10 bases between the two germline ends. The V gene's germline CDR1 is SGDLS and CDR2 YYNGEE. As DNA, the CDR3 is TGTGCCAGCAGCACCCGACTGAAAGAGACCCAGTACTTC. Encoded protein: CASSTRLKETQYF.

This clonotype came up many times. This rearrangement joins TRBV20-1 to TRBJ1-6; 9 nucleotides align to TRBD1. The CDR3 has 14 residues. Germline CDR1 is DFQATT and CDR2 is SNEGSKA (reference sequence). Trimming cost V 4 bases and J 8 bases; bases outside gene matches: 6. The CDR3 here is CSATQDRGDSPLHF. In nucleotides, the CDR3 is TGCAGTGCTACACAAGACAGGGGGGATTCACCCCTCCACTTT.

The chain employs TRBV3-1 and TRBJ2-3; 7 bases match TRBD1. J lost 2 bases, V lost 0 bases, and 11 bases had no gene match. Per the germline V gene, CDR1 is LGHDT and CDR2 is YNNKEL (reference sequence). CDR3 length: 18 amino acids. The CDR3 nucleotides read TGTGCCAGCAGCCAAGATCATCCCGGACAGGTGTTCACAGATACGCAGTATTTT. Translating gives CASSQDHPGQVFTDTQYF.

There are a few counts of this clonotype. The chain is built from TRBV4-3 and TRBJ2-1, with D possibly being TRBD1 (5 bases). This CDR3 is built from 14 residues. Germline V gene data show CDR1 as LGHNA and CDR2 as YSLEER. The ends were cut back, 0 bases at V and 8 bases at J, with 11 bases in the middle. As DNA, the CDR3 is TGCGCCAGCAGCCAAGATGACCAGGGCTATGAGCAGTTCTTC. Translating it yields CASSQDDQGYEQFF.

This clonotype was detected many times. V and J are TRBV29-1 and TRBJ1-2; no reliable D call. Germline V gives CDR1 SQVTM, CDR2 ANQGSEA. Trimming took off 2 bases at V and 3 bases at J, with 10 bases between the two ends. The CDR3 spans 13 residues. DNA for the CDR3: TGCAGCGTTGAAACGACGGATCACTATGGCTACACCTTC. It codes for CSVETTDHYGYTF.